The T cell receptor beta chain under discussion was sequenced for a study of radiotherapy plus CTLA-4 blockade in lung cancer. Findings of the study overall: Interferon-beta and early blood T cell clone dynamics reportedly predicted response best.

Patients in the study, people with chemo-refractory metastatic non-small-cell lung cancer, received focal radiation plus ipilimumab CTLA-4 blockade. The protocol was immunoSEQ multiplex PCR, while the TCRdb copy is restricted to in-frame clones and leaves out a portion. The data hold approximately 50,000 clones, with around 88% observed a single time. Comments on this clone: Its antigen remains unidentified.

The CDR3 loop spans 17 amino acids. Per the germline V gene, CDR1 is SGDLS and CDR2 is YYNGEE. The V gene end was trimmed by 4 bases and the J gene end by 2 bases; junction bases not matched to a gene: 10. The V gene is TRBV9, the J gene TRBJ1-3; 9 bases agree with TRBD1. The sample in question was peripheral blood, obtained from a patient treated with radiotherapy plus ipilimumab. This clonotype was sampled from a human donor with non-small cell lung cancer that progressed on radiotherapy plus ipilimumab. Some clones in this sample may be carry-over from other donors' samples. The CDR3 DNA follows: TGTGCCAGCAGCCCCGGGACAGGGCTAAGCGCTGGAAACACCATATATTTT. Encoded protein: CASSPGTGLSAGNTIYF.